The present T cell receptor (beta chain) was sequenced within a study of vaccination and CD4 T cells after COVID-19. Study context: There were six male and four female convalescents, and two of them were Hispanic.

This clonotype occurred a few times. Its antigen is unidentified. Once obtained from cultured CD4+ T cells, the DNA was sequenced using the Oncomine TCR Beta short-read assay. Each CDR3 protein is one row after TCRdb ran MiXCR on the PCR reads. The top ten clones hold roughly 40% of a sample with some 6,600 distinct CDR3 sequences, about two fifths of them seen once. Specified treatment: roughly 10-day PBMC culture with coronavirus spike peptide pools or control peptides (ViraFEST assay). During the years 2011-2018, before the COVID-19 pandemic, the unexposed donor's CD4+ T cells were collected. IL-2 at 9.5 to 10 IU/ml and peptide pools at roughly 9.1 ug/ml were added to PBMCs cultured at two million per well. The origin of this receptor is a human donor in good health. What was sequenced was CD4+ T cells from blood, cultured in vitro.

The CDR3 sequence: CASSAPNFGQRTDTQYF. As DNA, the CDR3 is TGTGCCAGCAGCGCACCGAATTTCGGACAGCGCACAGATACGCAGTATTTT. The V gene is TRBV9, the J gene TRBJ2-3; perhaps TRBD1 as D (6 bases). V was trimmed by 3 bases and J by 1 base, leaving 18 bases between them. Per the germline V gene, CDR1 is SGDLS and CDR2 is YYNGEE. The CDR3 is 17 residues long.